This entry is about one TCR beta chain. Participants were all in good physical condition and free of acute infection. This entry comes from a study of CD8 T cells in cerebrospinal fluid in Alzheimer's disease. TCRdb reprocessed the 10x single-cell sequencing reads and keeps a single row for each CDR3 protein, giving no DNA. The sample holds approximately 1,600 distinct CDR3 sequences. The CDR3 extends over 15 amino acids. Germline assignment: CDR1 LNHDA and CDR2 SQIVND (reference sequence). Specimen: cerebrospinal fluid. The chain recombines TRBV19 with TRBJ2-1; TCRdb reports TRBD2, a call that lacks DNA to check it against. This receptor was taken from a human donor in good health. The CDR3 protein is CASNQGGGSYNEQFF.